The clone carrying this T cell receptor beta chain was picked up a small number of times. The V end was cut by 0 bases, the J end by 2 bases, with 14 bases between. This CDR3 is built from 17 residues. CDR1 LGHNA and CDR2 YNFKEQ come from the germline V gene. The sample originates from a study of T cell responses to AZD1222 COVID-19 vaccine. Generated by immunoSEQ multiplex PCR, the TCRdb table keeps only in-frame clones and is missing some. The repertoire holds 80,000 to 95,000 clones, with about nine tenths as singletons. The specimen comprised peripheral blood, sampled 28 days after the second AZD1222 dose. The chain links TRBV4-2 to TRBJ2-1; D gene unclear. The TCR was taken from an adult who received the AZD1222 COVID-19 vaccine. CDR3 amino acids: CASSQDLSSATYNEQFF. DNA of the CDR3: TGTGCCAGCAGCCAAGATCTAAGCAGCGCAACCTACAATGAGCAGTTCTTC.